The 23 T cell receptor beta chains below come from one sample, sequenced in a study of CD8 T cells in ankylosing spondylitis. Using its own MiXCR run on the 5' RACE reads, TCRdb lists one record per CDR3 protein. The sample has 650,000 to 800,000 distinct CDR3 sequences; around 20% are singletons. Findings and limits, study-wide: A TCR beta motif made of fewer than 10 highly homologous variants seemed typical of ankylosing spondylitis blood.

Which antigens these TCRs recognize remains unknown. Material: blood, either unsorted or a sorted T cell fraction (not recorded which). The receptors shown here come from a male donor with ankylosing spondylitis.

V is TRBV6-2 or TRBV6-3 and J is TRBJ2-5; a possible D gene is TRBD1 (5 bases). The CDR3 length is 16 residues. Trimming shortened V by 6 bases and J by 2 bases, and 19 bases separated the two germline ends. The germline V gene encodes CDR1 MNHEY and CDR2 SVGEGT. CDR3 bases: TGTGCCAGCAGCCCCCAGGTTAAGTCAGGGCAAGAGACCCAGTACTTC. Protein: CASSPQVKSGQETQYF.

This clonotype was detected only a few times. The chain joins TRBV20-1 to TRBJ2-1; D perhaps matches TRBD1 (5 bases). The length of the CDR3 is 13 residues. V was clipped by 5 bases and J by 8 bases, with 16 bases between them. Germline V gene sequence: CDR1 DFQATT, CDR2 SNEGSKA (reference sequence). The CDR3 DNA sequence: TGCAGTGCTCCACTCTACAGGTCCCATGAGCAGTTCTTC. It encodes CSAPLYRSHEQFF.

This clonotype was seen repeatedly, ten times or more. The CDR3 is CAAQADYGYTF. CDR3 in DNA: TGTGCCGCACAGGCGGACTATGGCTACACCTTC. This rearrangement joins TRBV21-1 to TRBJ1-2. TRBV21-1 is flagged as a pseudogene. This CDR3 has 11 amino acids.

CDR3 sequence reads: CASSASGTKNTGELFF. The CDR3 DNA is TGTGCCAGCAGCGCTTCCGGGACTAAGAACACCGGGGAGCTGTTTTTT. The rearrangement joins TRBV5-6 to TRBJ2-2; the match to TRBD2 covers 7 bases. The germline V gene encodes CDR1 SGHDT and CDR2 YYEEEE. The CDR3 has 16 amino acids. With 4 bases clipped from V and 1 base from J, the junction kept 7 bases outside the gene matches.

The gene calls are TRBV20-1 and TRBJ2-5; 8 nucleotides agree with TRBD2. This CDR3 region has 14 residues. The germline V gene has CDR1 DFQATT and CDR2 SNEGSKA (reference sequence). V dropped 1 base and J dropped 1; count of bases not matched to a gene: 2. The CDR3 region has the DNA TGCAGTGCTAGAGGGCGGGAGGTCCAAGAGACCCAGTACTTC. Encoded protein: CSARGREVQETQYF.

In nucleotides, the CDR3 is TGTGCCAGCAGCTTAACAGGGGCAAAAGAGACCCAGTACTTC. Translation gives CASSLTGAKETQYF. The gene calls are TRBV11-2 and TRBJ2-5; TRBD1 matches at 7 bases. This CDR3 has 14 residues. V lost 2 bases, J lost 3 bases, and 3 bases stayed unmatched. CDR1 and CDR2 (germline): SGHAT, FQNNGV.

The genes are TRBV9 and TRBJ2-2, with D unresolved. CDR3 size: 17 residues. V dropped 0 bases and J dropped 6 bases, with 18 bases sitting between them. Germline V lookup: CDR1 SGDLS, CDR2 YYNGEE. CDR3 region: CASSVDWSARLAGELFF. The CDR3 coding sequence is TGTGCCAGCAGCGTAGATTGGTCCGCCCGTCTCGCCGGGGAGCTGTTTTTT. The full variable domain, rest sourced from reference TRBV9 and TRBJ2-2, is DSGVTQTPKHLITATGQRVTLRCSPRSGDLSVYWYQQSLDQGLQFLIQYYNGEERAKGNILERFSAQQFPDLHSELNLSSLELGDSALYFCASSVDWSARLAGELFFGEGSRLTVL.

The chain has TRBV7-8 and TRBJ1-1; possibly TRBD1 for D (5 bases). Germline V CDR1 and CDR2: SGHVS, FQNEAQ. V gave up 2 bases and J gave up 1 base, with 11 bases separating them. The CDR3 has 15 amino acids. The CDR3 region has the DNA TGTGCCAGCAGCTTATATGGGACGGAGAACACTGAAGCTTTCTTT. It encodes CASSLYGTENTEAFF.

A few counts support this clonotype. This sequence joins TRBV29-1 and TRBJ2-7; the match to TRBD2 covers 8 bases. The junction had 5 bases not matched to a gene; V was cut back by 4 bases and J by 3 bases. Germline V CDR1 and CDR2: SQVTM, ANQGSEA. This CDR3 comprises 13 residues. The CDR3 DNA sequence: TGCAGCGTTGCGGGAGGGCGGGACTACGAGCAGTACTTC. As protein: CSVAGGRDYEQYF.

This clonotype was detected a few times. Relative to the germline gene, one junction end is altered; a read error may explain this. This rearrangement joins TRBV29-1 to TRBJ2-5; TRBD2 might be the D (6 bases). The CDR3 consists of 13 residues. Germline CDR1 reads SQVTM; CDR2 reads ANQGSEA. In DNA, the CDR3 is TGCAGCGTAAGCTCGGGGGTGAGAGAGGCCCAGTACTTC. It is translated as CSVSSGVREAQYF.

This rearrangement joins TRBV7-9 to TRBJ2-7; TRBD1 might be the D (5 bases). The CDR3 runs to 14 residues. V was shortened by 4 bases and J by 1 base, with 11 bases between the two germline ends. CDR1 is SEHNR, CDR2 FQNEAQ, per germline (reference sequence). The CDR3 DNA follows: TGTGCCAGCAGCTCAGTCACAGGATCCTACGAGCAGTACTTC. Its translation: CASSSVTGSYEQYF.

The rearrangement links TRBV6-2 or TRBV6-3 to TRBJ2-7; D gene ambiguous. The germline V and J ends were trimmed by 2 bases and 5 bases, with 4 bases remaining between them. The CDR3 length is 11 residues. CDR1 is MNHEY and CDR2 is SVGEGT in the germline V gene. The CDR3 spells CASSYEDEQYF. CDR3 in DNA: TGTGCCAGCAGTTACGAGGACGAGCAGTACTTC.

This clonotype was observed at least ten times. CDR3 DNA: TGTGCCAGCAAGACGGGACAGGGAACCTACGAGCAGTACTTC. This translates into CASKTGQGTYEQYF. The J gene is TRBJ2-7, the V gene TRBV12-3 or TRBV12-4; TRBD1 matches 9 bases. This CDR3 region has 14 residues. Trimming took 7 bases from V and 2 from J; bases not matched to a gene: 6.

This clonotype was seen a handful of times. The chain joins TRBV27 to TRBJ2-6; D unresolved. The CDR3 is 14 amino acids. The V end was cut by 5 bases, the J end by 4 bases, with 9 bases between. CDR1 is MNHEY and CDR2 is SMNVEV in the germline V gene (reference sequence). The CDR3 DNA reads as TGTGCCAGCAGTCAATGGTCGGGGGCCAACGTCCTGACTTTC. This translates into CASSQWSGANVLTF.

V and J are TRBV28 and TRBJ1-2, with D possibly matching TRBD1 (6 bases). Trimming removed 8 bases from V and 2 bases from J, with 21 bases in between. Germline V lookup: CDR1 MDHEN, CDR2 SYDVKM. This CDR3 contains 16 residues. DNA of the CDR3: TGTGCCAGCGGATCACAGGGAGGGGTACCAAACTATGGCTACACCTTC. Its protein is CASGSQGGVPNYGYTF.

J is TRBJ2-2 and V is TRBV5-1; no clear D gene. CDR1 and CDR2 from the germline V gene are SGHRS and YFSETQ. The CDR3 length is 15 residues. V dropped 0 bases and J dropped 6 bases, with 12 bases sitting between them. The CDR3: CASSLGQPPAGELFF. DNA for the CDR3: TGCGCCAGCAGCTTGGGACAACCCCCGGCCGGGGAGCTGTTTTTT.

This clonotype appeared a few times. This sequence joins TRBV15 and TRBJ2-3, with 13 bases fitting TRBD2. Germline CDR1 and CDR2: LNHNV and YYDKDF (reference sequence). This CDR3 comprises 18 residues. V shed 1 base and J 2 bases; nucleotides not matched to a gene: 6. CDR3 amino acids: CATSRALGTSGITDTQYF. DNA of the CDR3: TGTGCCACCAGCAGAGCTTTAGGGACTAGCGGGATCACAGATACGCAGTATTTT.

This clonotype was detected a few times. The chain has TRBV3-1 and TRBJ2-5; D is possibly TRBD1 or TRBD2 (6 bases each). The V gene's germline CDR1 is LGHDT and CDR2 YNNKEL (reference sequence). Deletions cut 0 bases from V and 7 bases from J, with 21 bases between. This CDR3 spans 17 amino acids. CDR3 in amino acids: CASSQEVSSGARGTQYF. In DNA, the CDR3 is TGTGCCAGCAGCCAAGAGGTCTCATCGGGGGCTCGTGGGACCCAGTACTTC.

The V and J genes are TRBV5-1 and TRBJ1-1, with D perhaps TRBD1 (6 bases). The CDR3 length is 13 residues. In germline, CDR1 is SGHRS, CDR2 YFSETQ. V was trimmed by 4 bases and J by 3 bases, leaving 10 bases between them. The CDR3 sequence is CASSTRQDTEAFF. In DNA form, the CDR3 reads TGCGCCAGCAGCACAAGACAGGACACTGAAGCTTTCTTT. Drawing the rest from reference TRBV5-1 and TRBJ1-1, the complete variable domain is KAGVTQTPRYLIKTRGQQVTLSCSPISGHRSVSWYQQTPGQGLQFLFEYFSETQRNKGNFPGRFSGRQFSNSRSEMNVSTLELGDSALYLCASSTRQDTEAFFGQGTRLTVV.

The chain couples TRBV6-5 to TRBJ1-1, with D maybe TRBD1 (6 bases). Trimming left V 5 bases short and J 5 bases short, with 9 bases between. The germline CDR1 and CDR2 sequences are MNHEY and SVGAGI. The CDR3 has 12 amino acids. The CDR3: CASSQGWTEAFF. Written as DNA, the CDR3 is TGTGCCAGCAGTCAGGGGTGGACTGAAGCTTTCTTT.

This clonotype was recorded a few times. CDR3 in amino acids: CASSLSQTGSYEQYF. The CDR3 coding sequence is TGTGCCAGCAGTTTATCGCAGACAGGGTCCTACGAGCAGTACTTC. V is TRBV12-3 or TRBV12-4 and J is TRBJ2-7; 7 bases agree with TRBD1. V was pared by 2 bases and J by 1 base, with 5 bases of the junction left unmatched. This CDR3 contains 15 residues.

At least ten counts were recorded for this clonotype. This chain uses TRBV12-3 or TRBV12-4 with TRBJ1-2; 7 bases fit TRBD1. The trim removed 6 bases at V and 12 bases at J, leaving 10 bases unmatched. CDR3 length: 12 amino acids. The CDR3 loop reads CASRPTGAVDTF. The CDR3 nucleotides are TGTGCCAGCAGGCCCACAGGGGCGGTGGACACCTTC.

This clonotype appeared a few times. The V and J genes are TRBV4-1 and TRBJ1-5; the D is unclear. Germline V lookup: CDR1 MGHRA, CDR2 YSYEKL. The ends were cut back, 1 base at V and 0 bases at J, with 7 bases in the middle. The CDR3 spans 15 residues. The CDR3 is CASSQGGFSNQPQHF. The CDR3 region has the DNA TGCGCCAGCAGCCAAGGTGGGTTTAGCAATCAGCCCCAGCATTTT.